Listed below are T cell receptor beta chains from one sample, sequenced in a study of OX40 agonist ivuxolimab in advanced cancers. TCRdb's copy holds only in-frame clones and misses some; the assay was immunoSEQ multiplex PCR. The sample yields tens of thousands of clones, around four fifths seen once. Material: CD4+ or CD8+ T cells sorted from blood, obtained in a trial of the OX40 agonist ivuxolimab. The receptor set was obtained from an adult with an advanced solid tumor such as melanoma, head and neck, liver or kidney cancer. Both conserved end residues are part of each CDR3. A D gene is named only where the DNA matches it firmly. Size values are once, few and many counts, or a class for expanded clones, and some rows have none.

size: once; J: TRBJ2-1; V: TRBV27; D: -; DNA: TGTGCCAGCAGTCCTCCCCAGGGCCCCTACAATGAGCAGTTCTTC; CDR3: CASSPPQGPYNEQFF
size: -; J: TRBJ1-6; V: TRBV2; D: TRBD1; DNA: TGTGCCAGCAGTGGCCGGACAGGCGATAATTCACCCCTCCACTTT; CDR3: CASSGRTGDNSPLHF
size: -; J: TRBJ2-7; V: TRBV28; D: -; DNA: TGTGCCAGCAGTTTAGAGGGAGGAAAGTACTTC; CDR3: CASSLEGGKYF
size: -; J: TRBJ2-3; V: TRBV21-1; D: -; DNA: TGTGCCAGCAGCAAAGACAGGGACCCCGAGGAGCGCACAGATACGCAGTATTTT; CDR3: CASSKDRDPEERTDTQYF
size: -; J: TRBJ1-1; V: TRBV30; D: -; DNA: TGTGCCTGGAGTGCAGGGTTGACTGAAGCTTTCTTT; CDR3: CAWSAGLTEAFF
size: -; J: TRBJ2-5; V: TRBV7-9; D: TRBD2; DNA: TGTGCCAGCAGCATTGGGACTAGCGGGCGGATGAAAGAGACCCAGTACTTC; CDR3: CASSIGTSGRMKETQYF
size: -; J: TRBJ2-7; V: TRBV30; D: -; DNA: TGTGCCTGGAATTGGGCCCCGAGGAGCTACGAGCAGTACTTC; CDR3: CAWNWAPRSYEQYF
size: once; J: TRBJ1-1; V: TRBV15; D: -; DNA: TGTGCCACCAGCGGGAAACCAGGGGAGAACACTGAAGCTTTCTTT; CDR3: CATSGKPGENTEAFF
size: -; J: TRBJ1-2; V: TRBV6-5; D: TRBD1; DNA: TGTGCCAGCAGATCCAATCGACAGGGGATTTATGGCTACACCTTC; CDR3: CASRSNRQGIYGYTF
size: few; J: TRBJ1-4; V: TRBV5-5; D: -; DNA: TGTGCCAGCAGCGACAGCGTAATAGAAAAACTGTTTTTT; CDR3: CASSDSVIEKLFF
size: -; J: TRBJ2-5; V: TRBV14; D: -; DNA: TGTGCCAGCAGCCAAAGGAGGGGGCGAGGGGAGACCCAGTACTTC; CDR3: CASSQRRGRGETQYF
size: -; J: TRBJ2-6; V: TRBV5-8; D: -; DNA: TGTGCCAGCAGCGTACTTAGACAGAGTTCTGCGGCTGGGGCCAACGTCCTGACTTTC; CDR3: CASSVLRQSSAAGANVLTF
size: -; J: TRBJ2-3; V: TRBV28; D: TRBD2; DNA: TGTGCCAGCAGGACTCCTGCTAGCGGGGGTAATCCGAGCACAGATACGCAGTATTTT; CDR3: CASRTPASGGNPSTDTQYF
size: -; J: TRBJ2-7; V: TRBV7-2; D: -; DNA: TGTGCCAGCAGCTTAGCTAGGAGCTACGAGCAGTACTTC; CDR3: CASSLARSYEQYF
size: few; J: TRBJ2-5; V: TRBV11-2; D: -; DNA: TGTGCCAGCAGCTTAGGCGTTGACGGACAAGAGACCCAGTACTTC; CDR3: CASSLGVDGQETQYF
size: -; J: TRBJ1-2; V: TRBV10-3; D: -; DNA: TGTGCCATCGGTCAGTTTGGGGGTGTCGCAGCAGCTAACTATGGCTACACCTTC; CDR3: CAIGQFGGVAAANYGYTF
size: -; J: TRBJ2-5; V: TRBV7-2; D: -; DNA: TGTGCCAGCAGCTCGTACCCGCGGGAGACCCAGTACTTC; CDR3: CASSSYPRETQYF
size: few; J: TRBJ2-3; V: TRBV19; D: -; DNA: TGTGCCAGTAGTATAGGACCGGTGGATACGCAGTATTTT; CDR3: CASSIGPVDTQYF
size: once; J: TRBJ2-3; V: TRBV4-3; D: -; DNA: TGCGCCAGCAGCCAAGATGGGGATTTAGCGCAGTATTTT; CDR3: CASSQDGDLAQYF
size: -; J: TRBJ2-3; V: TRBV5-5; D: -; DNA: TGTGCCAGCAGGCTTGGGTTGGGGGTCGATACGCAGTATTTT; CDR3: CASRLGLGVDTQYF
size: few; J: TRBJ2-1; V: TRBV7-9; D: TRBD2; DNA: TGTGCCAGCAACTTACCAGCGGGGGGATACAATGAGCAGTTCTTC; CDR3: CASNLPAGGYNEQFF
size: few; J: TRBJ1-6; V: TRBV28; D: -; DNA: TGTGCCAGCAGCCCCCTCAGGAATTCACCCCTCCACTTT; CDR3: CASSPLRNSPLHF
size: -; J: TRBJ2-2; V: TRBV7-7; D: -; DNA: TGTGCTAGCAGCTCCACCAACACCGGGGAGCTGTTTTTT; CDR3: CASSSTNTGELFF
size: -; J: TRBJ2-7; V: TRBV4-2; D: -; DNA: TGTGCCAGCAGCCAATGGTCCCAGGGGCGGACTGACGAGCAGTACTTC; CDR3: CASSQWSQGRTDEQYF
size: -; J: TRBJ2-7; V: TRBV21-1; D: -; DNA: TGTGCCAGCAGCAAAAGGGATATTTTGACCGCCCGGCAGGGCTACGAGCAGTACTTC; CDR3: CASSKRDILTARQGYEQYF
size: -; J: TRBJ2-7; V: TRBV5-1; D: -; DNA: TGCGCCAGCAGCGACCCGGGCCTAGGCCCCTACGAGCAGTACTTC; CDR3: CASSDPGLGPYEQYF
size: -; J: TRBJ2-1; V: TRBV23-1; D: TRBD1; DNA: TGCGCCAGCAGTCAATCGTGGCAGGGGGCAGGGAATGAGCAGTTCTTC; CDR3: CASSQSWQGAGNEQFF
size: -; J: TRBJ1-1; V: TRBV5-8; D: TRBD1; DNA: TGTGCCAGCAGCATGACAGGGGTCATTCCCACTGAAGCTTTCTTT; CDR3: CASSMTGVIPTEAFF
size: -; J: TRBJ2-7; V: TRBV19; D: TRBD2; DNA: TGTGCCAGTAGTTCGATTCGGGAGGGATACGAGCAGTACTTC; CDR3: CASSSIREGYEQYF
size: -; J: TRBJ2-2; V: TRBV25-1; D: -; DNA: TGTGCCAGCAGTGAATTAGGGGGGTACAGCAACACCGGGGAGCTGTTTTTT; CDR3: CASSELGGYSNTGELFF
size: -; J: TRBJ2-3; V: TRBV5-4; D: TRBD2; DNA: TGTGCCAGCAGCCGACTAGCGGGGGGGCGCGCAGATACGCAGTATTTT; CDR3: CASSRLAGGRADTQYF
size: -; J: TRBJ2-7; V: TRBV27; D: TRBD2; DNA: TGTGCCAGCAGCCCACCCGGTAGCGGGGGTTACGACGAGCAGTACTTC; CDR3: CASSPPGSGGYDEQYF
size: -; J: TRBJ2-5; V: TRBV29-1; D: TRBD1; DNA: TGCAGCGTTGTAAGGCAGGGGGCCCAAGAGACCCAGTACTTC; CDR3: CSVVRQGAQETQYF
size: -; J: TRBJ1-4; V: TRBV7-8; D: TRBD1; DNA: TGTGCCAGCAGCTTAGCAGGGACAGGGGTACGTAGGGAAAAACTGTTTTTT; CDR3: CASSLAGTGVRREKLFF
size: -; J: TRBJ2-5; V: TRBV5-4; D: -; DNA: TGTGCCAGCAGCTTTGACTACGCAGAGACCCAGTACTTC; CDR3: CASSFDYAETQYF
size: -; J: TRBJ1-2; V: TRBV6-5; D: -; DNA: TGTGCCAGCAGTGACTACGGGACGGACTATGGCTACACCTTC; CDR3: CASSDYGTDYGYTF